The T cell receptor beta chain under discussion was sequenced for a study of graft-versus-host responses after intestinal transplantation. Germline V gives CDR1 LNHDA, CDR2 SQIVND (reference sequence). Trimming shortened V by 6 bases and J by 6 bases, and 18 bases separated the two germline ends. The CDR3 is 15 residues long. Responders labeled with CFSE (approximately 200,000) were plated with approximately 200,000 irradiated, violet-dye-labeled stimulators. Sequencing was performed with immunoSEQ multiplex PCR; in TCRdb, only in-frame clones are kept and a portion is missing. The table records 15,000 to 20,000 clones, roughly 33% of them present only once. This clone was recorded a few times.

This chain connects TRBV19 to TRBJ1-5; a weak D match, TRBD1 (6 bases). The sequencing here drew on alloreactive CD4+ T cells from a mixed lymphocyte reaction culture, taken before transplantation. The subset denotes: CFSE-low proliferating T cells sorted from roughly six-day pre-transplant mixed lymphocyte reaction (GvH or HvG direction). The clonotype comes from a human patient who was an organ donor for intestinal transplantation. CDR3 protein: CASSQTGGGGQPQHF. The CDR3 DNA reads as TGTGCCAGTAGCCAAACCGGGGGCGGTGGTCAGCCCCAGCATTTT. The full variable domain, its missing parts supplied by reference TRBV19 and TRBJ1-5, is DGGITQSPKYLFRKEGQNVTLSCEQNLNHDAMYWYRQDPGQGLRLIYYSQIVNDFQKGDIAEGYSVSREKKESFPLTVTSAQKNPTAFYLCASSQTGGGGQPQHFGDGTRLSIL.